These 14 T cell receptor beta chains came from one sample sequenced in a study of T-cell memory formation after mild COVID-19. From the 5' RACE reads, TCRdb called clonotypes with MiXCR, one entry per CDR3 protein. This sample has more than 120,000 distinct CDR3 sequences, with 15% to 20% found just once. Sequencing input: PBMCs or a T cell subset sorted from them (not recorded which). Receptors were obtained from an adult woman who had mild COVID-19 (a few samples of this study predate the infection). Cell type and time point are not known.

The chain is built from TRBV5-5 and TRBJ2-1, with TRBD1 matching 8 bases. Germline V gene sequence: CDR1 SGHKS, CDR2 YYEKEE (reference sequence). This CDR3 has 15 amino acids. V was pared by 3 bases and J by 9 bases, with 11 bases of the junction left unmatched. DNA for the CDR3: TGTGCCAGCAGCTGGTACAACAGGGGGTTGGGTGAGCAGTTCTTC. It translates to CASSWYNRGLGEQFF. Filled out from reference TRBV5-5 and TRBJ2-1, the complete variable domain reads DAGVTQSPTHLIKTRGQQVTLRCSPISGHKSVSWYQQVLGQGPQFIFQYYEKEERGRGNFPDRFSARQFPNYSSELNVNALLLGDSALYLCASSWYNRGLGEQFFGPGTRLTVL.

The CDR3: CSAPRGGLYNEQFF. The DNA of the CDR3 is TGCAGTGCCCCGAGAGGGGGGTTATACAATGAGCAGTTCTTC. J is TRBJ2-1 and V is TRBV20-1; D possibly uses TRBD1 or TRBD2 (6 bases each). CDR1 and CDR2 (germline): DFQATT, SNEGSKA (reference sequence). Deletions cut 6 bases from V and 4 bases from J, with 16 bases between. This CDR3 is built from 14 residues.

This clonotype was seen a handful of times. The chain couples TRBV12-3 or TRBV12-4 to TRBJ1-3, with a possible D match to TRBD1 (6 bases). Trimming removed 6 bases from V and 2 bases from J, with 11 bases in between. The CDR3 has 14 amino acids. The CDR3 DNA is TGTGCCAGCAGGTTGCCAGGGGCTGGAAACACCATATATTTT. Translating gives CASRLPGAGNTIYF.

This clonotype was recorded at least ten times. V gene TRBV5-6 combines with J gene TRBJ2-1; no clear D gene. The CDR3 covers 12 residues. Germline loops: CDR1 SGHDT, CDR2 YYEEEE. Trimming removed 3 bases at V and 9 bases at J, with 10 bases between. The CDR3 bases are TGTGCCAGCAGCTGGGGAAGAGGTGAGCAGTTCTTC. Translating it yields CASSWGRGEQFF.

The CDR3 bases are TGTGCCAGCAGCCGACTTACCGGGACAGGGGCCCAAAGAACCTTC. Translated, it gives CASSRLTGTGAQRTF. This rearrangement joins TRBV28 to TRBJ1-2, with 10 bases fitting TRBD1. The V gene's germline CDR1 is MDHEN and CDR2 SYDVKM. Unmatched junction bases numbered 18, after V lost 6 bases and J lost 14 bases. This CDR3 has 15 amino acids.

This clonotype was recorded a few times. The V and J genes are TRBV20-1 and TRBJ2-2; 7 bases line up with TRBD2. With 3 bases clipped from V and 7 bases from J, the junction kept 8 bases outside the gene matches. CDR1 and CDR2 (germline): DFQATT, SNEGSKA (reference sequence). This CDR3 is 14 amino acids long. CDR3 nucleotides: TGCAGTGCTAGGGGACTAAGAGGAGGCGGGGAGCTGTTTTTT. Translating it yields CSARGLRGGGELFF.

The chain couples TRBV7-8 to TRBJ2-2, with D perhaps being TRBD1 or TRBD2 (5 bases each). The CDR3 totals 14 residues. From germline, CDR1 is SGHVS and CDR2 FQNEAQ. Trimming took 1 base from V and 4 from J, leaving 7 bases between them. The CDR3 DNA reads TGTGCCAGCAGCTTAGTGGGGACCACCGGGGAGCTGTTTTTT. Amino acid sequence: CASSLVGTTGELFF.

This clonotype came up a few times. The chain's CDR3 is CASSGLVKEQFF. Here the CDR3 DNA reads TGTGCCAGCAGCGGACTGGTTAAAGAGCAGTTCTTC. V gene TRBV2 combines with J gene TRBJ2-1; D is possibly TRBD2 (5 bases). The V end was cut by 6 bases, the J end by 10 bases, with 13 bases between. CDR1 SNHLY and CDR2 FYNNEI come from the germline V gene. The CDR3 is 12 residues long.

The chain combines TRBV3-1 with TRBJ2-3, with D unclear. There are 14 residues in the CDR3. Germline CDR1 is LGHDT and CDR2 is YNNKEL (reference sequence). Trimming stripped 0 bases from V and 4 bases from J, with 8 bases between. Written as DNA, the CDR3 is TGTGCCAGCAGCCAAGAGATCCCGCCAGATACGCAGTATTTT. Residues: CASSQEIPPDTQYF.

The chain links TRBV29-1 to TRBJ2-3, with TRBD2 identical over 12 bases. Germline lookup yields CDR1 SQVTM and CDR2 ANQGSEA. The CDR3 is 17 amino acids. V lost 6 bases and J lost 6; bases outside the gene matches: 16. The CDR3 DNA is TGCAGCGTCGCCCCTTCTAGCGGGAGGGCCCGAGGGGATACGCAGTATTTT. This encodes CSVAPSSGRARGDTQYF.

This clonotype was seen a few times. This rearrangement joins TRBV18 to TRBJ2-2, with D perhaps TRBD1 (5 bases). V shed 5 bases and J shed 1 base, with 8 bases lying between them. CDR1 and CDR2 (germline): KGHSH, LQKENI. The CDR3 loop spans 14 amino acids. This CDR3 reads CASSMGQNTGELFF. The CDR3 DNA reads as TGTGCCAGCTCAATGGGGCAGAACACCGGGGAGCTGTTTTTT.

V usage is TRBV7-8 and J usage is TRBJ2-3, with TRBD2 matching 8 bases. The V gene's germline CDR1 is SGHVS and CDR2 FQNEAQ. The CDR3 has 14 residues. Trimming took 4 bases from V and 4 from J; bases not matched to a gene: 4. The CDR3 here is CASSSGGPPDTQYF. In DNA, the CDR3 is TGTGCCAGCAGCTCGGGAGGGCCCCCAGATACGCAGTATTTT. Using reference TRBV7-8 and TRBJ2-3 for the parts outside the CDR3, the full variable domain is GAGVSQSPRYKVAKRGQDVALRCDPISGHVSLFWYQQALGQGPEFLTYFQNEAQLDKSGLPSDRFFAERPEGSVSTLKIQRTQQEDSAVYLCASSSGGPPDTQYFGPGTRLTVL.

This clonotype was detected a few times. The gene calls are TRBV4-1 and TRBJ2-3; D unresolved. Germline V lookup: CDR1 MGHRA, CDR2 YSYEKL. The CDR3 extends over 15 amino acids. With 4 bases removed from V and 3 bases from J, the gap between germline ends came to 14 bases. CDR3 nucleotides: TGCGCCAGCAGCCCACACGGGCTCCTAACAGATACGCAGTATTTT. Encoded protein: CASSPHGLLTDTQYF.

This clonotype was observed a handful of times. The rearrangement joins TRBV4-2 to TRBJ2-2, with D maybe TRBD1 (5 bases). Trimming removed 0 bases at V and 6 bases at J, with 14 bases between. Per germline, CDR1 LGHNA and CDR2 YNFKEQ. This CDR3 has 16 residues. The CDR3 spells CASSQDARLGAGELFF. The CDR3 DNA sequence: TGTGCCAGCAGCCAAGATGCCCGCCTAGGGGCCGGGGAGCTGTTTTTT.